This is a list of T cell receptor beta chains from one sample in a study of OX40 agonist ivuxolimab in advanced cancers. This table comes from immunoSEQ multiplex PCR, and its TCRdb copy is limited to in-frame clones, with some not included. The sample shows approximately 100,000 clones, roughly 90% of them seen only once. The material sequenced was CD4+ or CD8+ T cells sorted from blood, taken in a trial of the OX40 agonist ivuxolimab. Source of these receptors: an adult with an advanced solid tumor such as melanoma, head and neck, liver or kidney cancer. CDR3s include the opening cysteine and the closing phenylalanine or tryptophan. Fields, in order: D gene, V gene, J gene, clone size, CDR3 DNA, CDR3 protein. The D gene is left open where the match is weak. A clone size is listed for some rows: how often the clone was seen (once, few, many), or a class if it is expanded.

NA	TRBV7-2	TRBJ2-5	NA	TGTGCCAGCAGCTTTTCCAGGGGCTCGGAGACCCAGTACTTC	CASSFSRGSETQYF
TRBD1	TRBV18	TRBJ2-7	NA	TGTGCCAGCTCACCGGGACAGGCCTCGGCGGTCGGCTACGAGCAGTACTTC	CASSPGQASAVGYEQYF
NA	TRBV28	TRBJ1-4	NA	TGTGCCAGCACCAGTGGGGGGGCGCGTATTGAAAAACTGTTTTTT	CASTSGGARIEKLFF
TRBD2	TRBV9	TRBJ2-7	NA	TGTGCCAGCAGCGCGGGACTAGCCGGGAATCAGCAGTACTTC	CASSAGLAGNQQYF
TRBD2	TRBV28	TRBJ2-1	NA	TGTGCCAGCAGGGTCGGGAGGGAGGATGAGCAGTTCTTC	CASRVGREDEQFF
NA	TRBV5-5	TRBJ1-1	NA	TGTGCCAGCAGCTTGGGACATGCCGTAAACACTGAAGCTTTCTTT	CASSLGHAVNTEAFF
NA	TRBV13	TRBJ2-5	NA	TGTGCCAGCAGCCTGCGAGGGGAAGAGACCCAGTACTTC	CASSLRGEETQYF
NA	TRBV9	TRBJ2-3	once	TGTGCCAGCAGCGAGATGGGGGCTCTATCTGGTTCAGATACGCAGTATTTT	CASSEMGALSGSDTQYF
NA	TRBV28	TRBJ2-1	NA	TGTGCCAGCAGTTTAGGTGAGCAGTTCTTC	CASSLGEQFF
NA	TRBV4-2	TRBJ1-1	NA	TGTGCCAGCAGCCAAGGTCCGGGACACGAGAACACTGAAGCTTTCTTT	CASSQGPGHENTEAFF
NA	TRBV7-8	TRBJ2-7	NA	TGTGCCAGCAGCCAATACTACGAGCAGTACTTC	CASSQYYEQYF
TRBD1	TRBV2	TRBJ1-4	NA	TGTGCCAGCAGAGAGGGACAGGGGTCCGAAAAACTGTTTTTT	CASREGQGSEKLFF
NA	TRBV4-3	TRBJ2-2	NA	TGCGCCAGCAGCCAGCGCATATACACCGGGGAGCTGTTTTTT	CASSQRIYTGELFF
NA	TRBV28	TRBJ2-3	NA	TGTGCCAGCGGTATCTCCACAGATACGCAGTATTTT	CASGISTDTQYF
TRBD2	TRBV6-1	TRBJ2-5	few	TGTGCCAGCAGTGAAGCCCCCAGCGGGAGGGGAGAGACCCAGTACTTC	CASSEAPSGRGETQYF
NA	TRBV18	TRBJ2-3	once	TGTGCCAGCTCACCCAGGGTAGTCCCAGATACGCAGTATTTT	CASSPRVVPDTQYF
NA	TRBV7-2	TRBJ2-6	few	TGTGCCAGCAGCCGAGGGGGCTCTGGGGCCAACGTCCTGACTTTC	CASSRGGSGANVLTF
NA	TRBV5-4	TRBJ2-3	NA	TGTGCCAGCAGCTTAGGGGGGGCCGGGGATACGCAGTATTTT	CASSLGGAGDTQYF
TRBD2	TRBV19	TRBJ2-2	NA	TGTGCCAGTAACCGAGCGGGGGGAGTGGGTACCGGGGAGCTGTTTTTT	CASNRAGGVGTGELFF
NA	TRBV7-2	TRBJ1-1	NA	TGTGCCAGCAGCCTCGGACAGACTCACACTGAAGCTTTCTTT	CASSLGQTHTEAFF
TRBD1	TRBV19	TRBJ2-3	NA	TGTGCCAGGAAGGACTTACGACAGGGGGCGCTTTTAACAGATACGCAGTATTTT	CARKDLRQGALLTDTQYF
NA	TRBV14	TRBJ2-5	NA	TGTGCCAGCAGCCACTGGGCCGGGGAGACCCAGTACTTC	CASSHWAGETQYF
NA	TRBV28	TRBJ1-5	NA	TGTGCCAGCAGCCACAGGGTGAGCAATCAGCCCCAGCATTTT	CASSHRVSNQPQHF
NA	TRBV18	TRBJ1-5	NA	TGTGCCAGCTCATCAGCCATAAAGCAGCCCCAGCATTTT	CASSSAIKQPQHF
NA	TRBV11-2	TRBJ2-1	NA	TGTGCCAGCAGCTTAGGGGTAGAAGAACAGCAGTTCTTC	CASSLGVEEQQFF
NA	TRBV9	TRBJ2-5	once	TGTGCCAGCAGCGGCCGGGACCGCGGGGAAGAGACCCAGTACTTC	CASSGRDRGEETQYF
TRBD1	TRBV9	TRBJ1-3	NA	TGTGCCAGCAGCGTGGGTTGGGACAGGGCCTTGAGCTCTGGAAACACCATATATTTT	CASSVGWDRALSSGNTIYF
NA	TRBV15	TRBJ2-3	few	TGTGCCACCAGCAGAGACACAGATACGCAGTATTTT	CATSRDTDTQYF
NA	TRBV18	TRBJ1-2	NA	TGTGCCAGCTCACCACCGTCCAGGGCCTATGGCTACACCTTC	CASSPPSRAYGYTF
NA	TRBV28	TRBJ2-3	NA	TGTGCCAGCACCTCCGGAGGCTACACAGATACGCAGTATTTT	CASTSGGYTDTQYF
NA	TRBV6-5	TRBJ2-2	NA	TGTGCCAGCAGTTTTTACTCCACCGGGGAGCTGTTTTTT	CASSFYSTGELFF
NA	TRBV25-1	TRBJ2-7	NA	TGTGCCAGCAGTGCCGCCCAATCCTATATCTACGAGCAGTACTTC	CASSAAQSYIYEQYF
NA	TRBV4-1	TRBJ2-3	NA	TGCGCCAGCAGCCAAGTAGCAGCGGCAGATACGCAGTATTTT	CASSQVAAADTQYF
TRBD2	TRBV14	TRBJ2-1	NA	TGTGCCAGCAGCCAAGATCTCCCGGGAGGGCAGTTCTTC	CASSQDLPGGQFF
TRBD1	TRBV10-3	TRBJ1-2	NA	TGTGCCATCAGAGGACAGGGCCCTGGCTACACCTTC	CAIRGQGPGYTF
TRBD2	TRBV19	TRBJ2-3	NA	TGTGCCAGTAGTACCACTAGCGGGGGTGGAACTACGCAGTATTTT	CASSTTSGGGTTQYF
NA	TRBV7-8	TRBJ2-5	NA	TGTGCCAGCAGCCCGTCCCGGGGTCAAGAGACCCAGTACTTC	CASSPSRGQETQYF
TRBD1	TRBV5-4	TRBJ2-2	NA	TGTGCCAGCAGCAGTCGGGGGACAGGGGAGCCCGGGGAGCTGTTTTTT	CASSSRGTGEPGELFF
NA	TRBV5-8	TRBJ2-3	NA	TGTGCCAGCAGCCTCGGCAGGATTCGTGCTAGCACAGATACGCAGTATTTT	CASSLGRIRASTDTQYF
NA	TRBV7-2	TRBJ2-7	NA	TGTGCCAGCAGCTTAGTCCCGGGTCCCTACGAGCAGTACTTC	CASSLVPGPYEQYF
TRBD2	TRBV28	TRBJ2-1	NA	TGTGCCAGCAACCGGAGATGGCGGGAGGGAGCCCGGGGGAGGAATGAGCAGTTCTTC	CASNRRWREGARGRNEQFF
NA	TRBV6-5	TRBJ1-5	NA	TGTGCCAGCAGTGAGTGGGGGAGCAATCAGCCCCAGCATTTT	CASSEWGSNQPQHF
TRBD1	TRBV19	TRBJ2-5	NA	TGTGCCAGTAGTGCCGGGACAGGCGTACTGCTTATGGAGACCCAGTACTTC	CASSAGTGVLLMETQYF
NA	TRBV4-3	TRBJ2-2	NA	TGCGCCAGCAGCCAACTAGCCTCGGGGGAGCTGTTTTTT	CASSQLASGELFF
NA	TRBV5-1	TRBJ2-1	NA	TGCGCCAGCAGCTTGGGACCTAACAATGAGCAGTTCTTC	CASSLGPNNEQFF